Each of the 20 T cell receptor beta chains below was sequenced from the same sample in a study of blood T cell repertoires in COVID-19. The assay was immunoSEQ multiplex PCR, and TCRdb's table has in-frame clones only and misses some. This sample carries about 69,000 clones, roughly three quarters of them seen once, and the ten largest clones take roughly 48%. Sequencing was carried out using peripheral blood. These receptors were collected from a human donor in a cohort sampled during active COVID-19.

V is TRBV6-6 and J is TRBJ2-2; 7 nucleotides match TRBD1. The CDR3 sequence is 15 residues long. The germline gives CDR1 MNHNY, CDR2 SVGAGI (reference sequence). J was trimmed by 0 bases and V by 5 bases; bases with no gene match: 3. The CDR3 nucleotides are TGTGCCAGCAGTCCTACAGGGGCGAACACCGGGGAGCTGTTTTTT. It codes for CASSPTGANTGELFF.

The rearrangement joins TRBV5-6 to TRBJ2-5, with D unresolved. V lost 4 bases and J 4 bases, leaving 17 bases between the germline ends. Germline CDR1 is SGHDT and CDR2 is YYEEEE. CDR3 length: 15 residues. The CDR3 sequence: CASSRSDSLGETQYF. The CDR3 coding sequence is TGTGCCAGCAGCAGGTCCGACTCGCTAGGAGAGACCCAGTACTTC.

This clone was seen more than once but under ten times. The gene calls are TRBV6-4 and TRBJ2-1; a weak D match, TRBD2 (5 bases). Trimming removed 3 bases at V and 4 bases at J, with 13 bases between. From germline, CDR1 is MRHNA and CDR2 SNTAGT. The CDR3 is 15 amino acids. Written as DNA, the CDR3 is TGTGCCAGCAGTGAGAGGTCCAGCGGATACAATGAGCAGTTCTTC. Residues: CASSERSSGYNEQFF.

V gene TRBV7-9 combines with J gene TRBJ1-2; 9 bases are a match to TRBD1. The CDR3 loop spans 14 amino acids. The germline CDR1 and CDR2 sequences are SEHNR and FQNEAQ (reference sequence). Germline trimming cut 4 bases from V and 7 bases from J; bases unmatched to any gene: 7. The CDR3 region has the DNA TGTGCCAGCAGCTCACAGGGGGCGAGGAGTGGCTACACCTTC. Protein: CASSSQGARSGYTF.

J is TRBJ1-4 and V is TRBV19, with TRBD1 matching 8 bases. V shed 5 bases and J 8 bases; nucleotides not matched to a gene: 7. The CDR3 is 14 amino acids. CDR1 is LNHDA, CDR2 SQIVND, per germline (reference sequence). Here the CDR3 reads CASSDRGFGEKLFF. The CDR3 region has the DNA TGTGCCAGTAGTGACAGGGGCTTCGGGGAAAAACTGTTTTTT.

The rearrangement uses TRBV5-4 and TRBJ1-2; TRBD1 aligns across 12 bases. With V trimmed by 3 bases and J by 4 bases, 1 base remained unmatched. Germline loops: CDR1 SGHNT, CDR2 YYREEE (reference sequence). The CDR3 runs 14 residues. This CDR3 is CASSSGQGAYGYTF. The CDR3 nucleotides read TGTGCCAGCAGCTCGGGACAGGGGGCCTATGGCTACACCTTC.

The J gene is TRBJ2-7, the V gene TRBV6-6; D call uncertain. Germline lookup yields CDR1 MNHNY and CDR2 SVGAGI (reference sequence). The V gene lost 6 bases and the J gene lost 2 bases, with 14 bases spanning the gap. There are 14 residues in the CDR3. The CDR3 spells CASSPGSSAYEQYF. The CDR3 DNA follows: TGTGCCAGCAGCCCCGGGTCCTCCGCCTACGAGCAGTACTTC.

This clone was seen only once. The rearrangement links TRBV18 to TRBJ1-1; D gene uncertain. In germline, CDR1 is KGHSH, CDR2 LQKENI. V was pared by 2 bases and J by 5 bases, with 15 bases between. The CDR3 consists of 15 residues. This CDR3 is CASSPAVQEGTEAFF. CDR3 coding DNA: TGTGCCAGCTCACCAGCGGTTCAAGAGGGAACTGAAGCTTTCTTT.

This chain connects TRBV18 to TRBJ2-3, with 9 nucleotides matching TRBD2. The J segment lost 6 bases and the V segment lost 6 bases, leaving 16 bases of the junction unmatched. Germline V gene lookup returns CDR1 KGHSH and CDR2 LQKENI. The length of the CDR3 is 17 residues. CDR3 sequence (DNA): TGTGCCAGCTCGCCTCGGGGGCCTAGCGGGGCCCGCGATACGCAGTATTTT. As protein: CASSPRGPSGARDTQYF. Full variable domain (missing parts from reference TRBV18 and TRBJ2-3): NAGVMQNPRHLVRRRGQEARLRCSPMKGHSHVYWYRQLPEEGLKFMVYLQKENIIDESGMPKERFSAEFPKEGPSILRIQQVVRGDSAAYFCASSPRGPSGARDTQYFGPGTRLTVL.

The chain employs TRBV5-1 and TRBJ2-5; weak D call: TRBD1 (6 bases). Trimming took 4 bases from V and 2 from J, leaving 9 bases between them. Germline loops: CDR1 SGHRS, CDR2 YFSETQ. The CDR3 consists of 13 residues. Here the CDR3 DNA reads TGCGCCAGCAGCAACAGGGCGCAAGAGACCCAGTACTTC. It codes for CASSNRAQETQYF. The whole variable domain, filled in from reference TRBV5-1 and TRBJ2-5, reads KAGVTQTPRYLIKTRGQQVTLSCSPISGHRSVSWYQQTPGQGLQFLFEYFSETQRNKGNFPGRFSGRQFSNSRSEMNVSTLELGDSALYLCASSNRAQETQYFGPGTRLLVL.

The chain uses TRBV7-2 and TRBJ1-5; D possibly corresponds to TRBD1 (6 bases). The germline CDR1 and CDR2 sequences are SGHTA and FQGNSA. Deletions cut 1 base from V and 3 bases from J, with 10 bases between. The CDR3 consists of 15 residues. The DNA for the CDR3 is TGTGCCAGCAGCTTAGATACAGGGTTCAATCAGCCCCAGCATTTT. Protein sequence: CASSLDTGFNQPQHF.

In this sample, this clone turned up once. The chain uses TRBV13 and TRBJ2-6, with 10 bases aligning to TRBD1. The CDR3 has 19 residues. Per germline, CDR1 PRHDT and CDR2 FYEKMQ (reference sequence). V lost 6 bases to trimming and J lost 2 bases; unmatched junction nucleotides: 13. CDR3 coding DNA: TGTGCCAGCAGTCTTATTCCGGGACAGGGGATTCCTGGGGCCAACGTCCTGACTTTC. Residues: CASSLIPGQGIPGANVLTF.

The genes are TRBV14 and TRBJ2-7, with 7 bases that match TRBD2. From germline, CDR1 is SGHDN and CDR2 FVKESK. The junction had 8 bases not matched to a gene; V was cut back by 1 base and J by 2 bases. The CDR3 length is 16 residues. DNA of the CDR3: TGTGCCAGCAGCCAAGGAAGGGCTAGCGGTACCTACGAGCAGTACTTC. It specifies CASSQGRASGTYEQYF. Filled out from reference TRBV14 and TRBJ2-7, the complete variable domain reads EAGVTQFPSHSVIEKGQTVTLRCDPISGHDNLYWYRRVMGKEIKFLLHFVKESKQDESGMPNNRFLAERTGGTYSTLKVQPAELEDSGVYFCASSQGRASGTYEQYFGPGTRLTVT.

The chain has TRBV28 and TRBJ2-3; the match to TRBD2 covers 7 bases. Germline CDR1 is MDHEN and CDR2 is SYDVKM. With V trimmed by 4 bases and J by 2 bases, 6 bases remained unmatched. The CDR3 spans 15 residues. CDR3 in amino acids: CASSSMTSPTDTQYF. CDR3 bases: TGTGCCAGCAGTTCGATGACTAGCCCCACAGATACGCAGTATTTT. The entire variable domain, with the rest obtained from reference TRBV28 and TRBJ2-3, is as follows: DVKVTQSSRYLVKRTGEKVFLECVQDMDHENMFWYRQDPGLGLRLIYFSYDVKMKEKGDIPEGYSVSREKKERFSLILESASTNQTSMYLCASSSMTSPTDTQYFGPGTRLTVL.

V is TRBV30 and J is TRBJ1-5; no clear D gene. Per the germline V gene, CDR1 is GTSNPN and CDR2 is SVGIG (reference sequence). Trimming stripped 2 bases from V and 0 bases from J, with 11 bases between. CDR3 length equals 15 residues. In nucleotides, the CDR3 is TGTGCCTGGAGTTTGGGAAGCGGTAGCAATCAGCCCCAGCATTTT. As protein: CAWSLGSGSNQPQHF.

This clone was observed a single time. The chain carries TRBV7-9 and TRBJ1-2, with 8 bases identical to TRBD1. This CDR3 spans 16 amino acids. Germline V gene data show CDR1 as SEHNR and CDR2 as FQNEAQ (reference sequence). With V trimmed by 5 bases and J by 1 base, 9 bases remained unmatched. CDR3 protein: CASSPADRGLNYGYTF. Written as DNA, the CDR3 is TGTGCCAGCAGCCCAGCCGACAGGGGACTTAACTATGGCTACACCTTC.

The chain combines TRBV28 with TRBJ2-6; D is undetermined. V was cut by 5 bases and J by 0 bases, with 8 bases left in between. The CDR3 is 15 residues long. CDR1 MDHEN and CDR2 SYDVKM come from the germline V gene. CDR3 bases: TGTGCCAGCAGTCTTACAGACTCTGGGGCCAACGTCCTGACTTTC. This codes for CASSLTDSGANVLTF.

In this sample, this clone turned up a few times. The V call is TRBV2, the J call TRBJ2-6, with a possible D match to TRBD1 (5 bases). Germline V gene data show CDR1 as SNHLY and CDR2 as FYNNEI. V was cut by 2 bases and J by 4 bases, with 9 bases left in between. The CDR3 loop spans 15 amino acids. CDR3 DNA sequence: TGTGCCAGCAGTGAACAGGGTTTAGGGGCCAACGTCCTGACTTTC. Translated, it gives CASSEQGLGANVLTF.

The count of this clone is one. V gene TRBV24-1 combines with J gene TRBJ2-1, with 11 bases aligning to TRBD2. The CDR3 sequence is 18 residues long. Germline-derived CDR1 and CDR2 are KGHDR and SFDVKD. Losses at the gene ends were 3 bases for V and 0 bases for J; bases not matched to a gene: 6. CDR3 coding DNA: TGTGCCACCAGTGATCGCAGAACTAGCGGGAGCTCCTACAATGAGCAGTTCTTC. Amino acid sequence: CATSDRRTSGSSYNEQFF.

The V call is TRBV18, the J call TRBJ1-1; the match to TRBD1 covers 8 bases. Germline CDR1 and CDR2: KGHSH and LQKENI. This CDR3 region has 15 residues. Trimming took 5 bases from V and 0 from J; bases not matched to a gene: 5. CDR3 amino acids: CASSSNRGLNTEAFF. The CDR3 nucleotides read TGTGCCAGCTCATCAAACAGGGGGTTGAACACTGAAGCTTTCTTT.